This passage covers 31 T cell receptor beta chains from one sample sequenced in a study of human T cells and chemical hapten exposure. Specified time point: patch test 3, about 24 weeks after DPC sensitization. As to treatment: therapeutic diphenylcyclopropenone sensitization with weekly scalp DPC. TCRdb passed the RACE reads through MiXCR, listing each CDR3 protein once. The table records 190,000 or so distinct CDR3 sequences, around 25% of them present only once. The sequenced sample was whole blood, obtained in connection with sensitization to the hapten diphenylcyclopropenone (DPC). These receptors all stem from a woman aged 40 to 50 with alopecia areata. Some clones in this sample may be carry-over from other donors' samples.

This clonotype occurred once. The chain is built from TRBV7-2 and TRBJ1-1; D may be TRBD1 (6 bases). The germline V gene encodes CDR1 SGHTA and CDR2 FQGNSA. V was clipped by 5 bases and J by 4 bases, with 17 bases between them. This CDR3 comprises 15 residues. The CDR3 bases are TGTGCCAGCAGCCCCGCCGGGGGCCGGGGCACTGAAGCTTTCTTT. Protein product: CASSPAGGRGTEAFF.

The chain is built from TRBV5-6 and TRBJ2-7; 7 positions match TRBD2. Germline V gene sequence: CDR1 SGHDT, CDR2 YYEEEE. The CDR3 totals 14 residues. V was clipped by 4 bases and J by 3 bases; unmatched bases: 7. The CDR3 reads CASSPSGMSYEQYF. The CDR3 DNA reads TGTGCCAGCAGCCCTAGCGGAATGAGCTACGAGCAGTACTTC. The full variable domain, completed using reference TRBV5-6 and TRBJ2-7, is DAGVTQSPTHLIKTRGQQVTLRCSPKSGHDTVSWYQQALGQGPQFIFQYYEEEERQRGNFPDRFSGHQFPNYSSELNVNALLLGDSALYLCASSPSGMSYEQYFGPGTRLTVT.

This clonotype appeared a few times. The chain recombines TRBV6-2 or TRBV6-3 with TRBJ2-7, with 7 bases aligning to TRBD1. Trimming took 2 bases from V and 0 from J; bases not matched to a gene: 4. Germline V lookup: CDR1 MNHEY, CDR2 SVGEGT. The CDR3 contains 15 residues. The CDR3 sequence is CASSYTGTASYEQYF. Written as DNA, the CDR3 is TGTGCCAGCAGTTACACCGGGACAGCCTCCTACGAGCAGTACTTC.

A few counts support this clonotype. The chain has TRBV7-2 and TRBJ2-1; 8 nucleotides agree with TRBD2. Germline V lookup: CDR1 SGHTA, CDR2 FQGNSA. With V trimmed by 6 bases and J by 2 bases, 6 bases remained unmatched. This CDR3 has 15 amino acids. CDR3 in amino acids: CASRASGRTYNEQFF. The CDR3 DNA reads TGTGCCAGCAGGGCGAGCGGGAGAACCTACAATGAGCAGTTCTTC.

The chain carries TRBV7-2 and TRBJ2-3; 11 nucleotides line up with TRBD2. The CDR3 is 17 amino acids. Germline values: CDR1 SGHTA, CDR2 FQGNSA. V shed 5 bases and J 6 bases; nucleotides not matched to a gene: 13. The CDR3: CASSRTSGLAWGDTQYF. CDR3 sequence (DNA): TGTGCCAGCAGCCGGACTAGCGGGTTGGCATGGGGTGATACGCAGTATTTT.

The rearrangement uses TRBV7-2 and TRBJ1-5; unclear D gene. Germline V lookup: CDR1 SGHTA, CDR2 FQGNSA. This CDR3 contains 11 residues. Trimming cost V 5 bases and J 9 bases, with 8 bases left between them. CDR3: CASSTDGPQHF. The CDR3 DNA follows: TGTGCCAGCAGCACTGATGGGCCCCAGCATTTT.

The chain uses TRBV20-1 and TRBJ2-4; D tentatively fits TRBD1 or TRBD2 (7 bases each). This CDR3 comprises 18 residues. The germline V gene encodes CDR1 DFQATT and CDR2 SNEGSKA (reference sequence). Deletions cut 3 bases from V and 8 bases from J, with 29 bases between. The CDR3 DNA follows: TGCAGTGCTAGGCCCAGGGGGGGGGAAAGAATGGAACCGTACATTCAGTACTTC. Its translation: CSARPRGGERMEPYIQYF.

The chain recombines TRBV12-3 or TRBV12-4 with TRBJ2-7; a weak D match, TRBD1 (5 bases). This CDR3 has 15 residues. Trimming took 1 base from V and 2 from J, leaving 12 bases between them. Written as DNA, the CDR3 is TGTGCCAGCAGTTTAGTCTTGAGCAGGGCCTACGAGCAGTACTTC. Translated, it gives CASSLVLSRAYEQYF.

The chain couples TRBV28 to TRBJ1-2; possibly TRBD1 for D (5 bases). Germline V gene sequence: CDR1 MDHEN, CDR2 SYDVKM. Between the trimmed V and J ends, which lost 8 bases and 7 bases, there was a span of 11 bases. The CDR3 runs 11 residues. The chain's CDR3 is CASSQGLGYTF. The CDR3, as DNA: TGTGCCAGCTCCCAGGGTCTTGGCTACACCTTC.

This clonotype has a handful of counts. This sequence joins TRBV27 and TRBJ2-5, with TRBD1 matching over 8 bases. CDR1 MNHEY and CDR2 SMNVEV come from the germline V gene (reference sequence). The trim removed 1 base at V and 1 base at J, leaving 11 bases unmatched. This CDR3 is built from 18 residues. Written as DNA, the CDR3 is TGTGCCAGCAGTTTATTGGCAGGGGGCGCCCCTGCCCAAGAGACCCAGTACTTC. It specifies CASSLLAGGAPAQETQYF.

The V and J genes are TRBV29-1 and TRBJ1-1, with no clear D. The ends were cut back, 6 bases at V and 1 base at J, with 15 bases in the middle. Germline assignment: CDR1 SQVTM and CDR2 ANQGSEA. The CDR3 contains 14 residues. The CDR3 region is CSVSPKIGNTEAFF. The CDR3 DNA is TGCAGCGTCTCCCCCAAGATCGGGAACACTGAAGCTTTCTTT.

This clonotype was seen more than once but under ten times. The chain combines TRBV4-3 with TRBJ2-2; the match to TRBD2 covers 7 bases. This CDR3 has 16 amino acids. The ends lost 3 bases at V and 7 bases at J; junction bases unmatched: 11. From germline, CDR1 is LGHNA and CDR2 YSLEER. The chain's CDR3 is CASSHALGGMGGELFF. The CDR3 coding sequence is TGCGCCAGCAGCCACGCCCTGGGAGGGATGGGCGGGGAGCTGTTTTTT.

This clonotype was seen more than once but under ten times. This rearrangement joins TRBV7-2 to TRBJ2-4; the D gene is possibly TRBD2 (6 bases). This CDR3 has 17 residues. Germline V gene data show CDR1 as SGHTA and CDR2 as FQGNSA. Trimming removed 3 bases from V and 2 bases from J, with 17 bases in between. The CDR3 coding sequence is TGTGCCAGCAGCTTTGACGGGACTCTGATAACCAAAAACATTCAGTACTTC. The encoded protein is CASSFDGTLITKNIQYF. Combining the CDR3 with reference TRBV7-2 and TRBJ2-4 gives the whole variable domain GAGVSQSPSNKVTEKGKDVELRCDPISGHTALYWYRQSLGQGLEFLIYFQGNSAPDKSGLPSDRFSAERTGGSVSTLTIQRTQQEDSAVYLCASSFDGTLITKNIQYFGAGTRLSVL.

This chain joins TRBV28 and TRBJ2-7, with 11 bases aligning to TRBD1. CDR3 length: 15 residues. The J segment lost 4 bases and the V segment lost 6 bases, leaving 8 bases of the junction unmatched. Germline V CDR1 and CDR2: MDHEN, SYDVKM. CDR3 nucleotides: TGTGCCAGCAGCACTGGGACAGGGGGTGGATACGAGCAGTACTTC. Its protein is CASSTGTGGGYEQYF.

The rearrangement links TRBV2 to TRBJ1-5, with TRBD1 matching over 9 bases. From germline, CDR1 is SNHLY and CDR2 FYNNEI. V was pared by 4 bases and J by 5 bases, with 3 bases of the junction left unmatched. The CDR3 contains 14 residues. The CDR3 reads CASSGTGEDQPQHF. CDR3 DNA: TGTGCCAGCAGTGGGACAGGGGAAGATCAGCCCCAGCATTTT.

The gene calls are TRBV4-1 and TRBJ1-5; 8 bases align to TRBD1. The V gene end was trimmed by 1 base and the J gene end by 4 bases; junction bases not matched to a gene: 3. CDR1 is MGHRA and CDR2 is YSYEKL in the germline V gene. The CDR3 spans 15 residues. The CDR3 spells CASSQAGQGNQPQHF. CDR3 DNA: TGCGCCAGCAGCCAAGCCGGACAGGGTAATCAGCCCCAGCATTTT.

This clonotype was picked up a small number of times. One junction end does not reproduce the germline sequence, and a read error may be involved. DNA of the CDR3: TGTGCCAGCACCCAAACTACTAGCGGGAGCTTCAATGAGCAGTTCTTC. This encodes CASTQTTSGSFNEQFF. The chain recombines TRBV3-1 with TRBJ2-1; 11 bases align to TRBD2. This CDR3 is 16 amino acids long. Germline V lookup: CDR1 LGHDT, CDR2 YNNKEL (reference sequence).

This clonotype was counted a few times. The chain joins TRBV12-3 or TRBV12-4 to TRBJ1-3; D is possibly TRBD1 (5 bases). The V gene lost 2 bases and the J gene lost 4 bases, with 12 bases spanning the gap. The CDR3 consists of 15 residues. The CDR3 DNA is TGTGCCAGCAGTTTATCGGGGGGGTTCGGAAACACCATATATTTT. Translated: CASSLSGGFGNTIYF.

This clonotype was seen a few times. The chain employs TRBV29-1 and TRBJ2-5, with D uncertain. The CDR3 has 13 amino acids. Germline CDR1 and CDR2: SQVTM and ANQGSEA. Trimming cost V 2 bases and J 5 bases, with 12 bases left between them. The CDR3 DNA is TGCAGCGTTGAACCCCTCCCCAGGGAGACCCAGTACTTC. It codes for CSVEPLPRETQYF.

The gene calls are TRBV21-1 and TRBJ2-7; TRBD1 is the table's D call, not checked against the DNA. TRBV21-1 is reported as a pseudogene. This CDR3 has 14 residues. The CDR3 region has the DNA TGTGCCAGCAATCCGGGACAGGGGATCTACGAGCAGTACTTC. The encoded protein is CASNPGQGIYEQYF.

This rearrangement joins TRBV4-2 to TRBJ1-1, with TRBD1 matching over 8 bases. The CDR3 has 14 residues. The ends lost 6 bases at V and 1 base at J; junction bases unmatched: 4. CDR1 and CDR2 from the germline V gene are LGHNA and YNFKEQ. CDR3 in amino acids: CASRQDRENTEAFF. CDR3 coding DNA: TGTGCCAGCAGGCAGGACAGGGAGAACACTGAAGCTTTCTTT.

This clonotype was counted a few times. V and J are TRBV20-1 and TRBJ2-3; 9 nucleotides match TRBD2. This CDR3 has 13 residues. Trimming at V came to 7 bases and at J to 2 bases, leaving 4 bases not matched to a gene. Germline-derived CDR1 and CDR2 are DFQATT and SNEGSKA (reference sequence). The CDR3 reads CSGLAVPTDTQYF. The DNA of the CDR3 is TGCAGTGGACTAGCGGTCCCCACAGATACGCAGTATTTT.

In this sample, this clonotype turned up a few times. The chain links TRBV18 to TRBJ2-1, with 11 positions matching TRBD1. The V gene end was trimmed by 5 bases and the J gene end by 8 bases; junction bases not matched to a gene: 5. The CDR3 loop spans 14 amino acids. Germline CDR1 KGHSH, CDR2 LQKENI. DNA for the CDR3: TGTGCCAGCTCATCTGGACAGGGGGCCGATGAGCAGTTCTTC. Translated, it gives CASSSGQGADEQFF.

The chain joins TRBV7-9 to TRBJ1-4; a possible D gene is TRBD1 (5 bases). This CDR3 region has 16 residues. V was pared by 0 bases and J by 7 bases, with 15 bases between. Germline values: CDR1 SEHNR, CDR2 FQNEAQ (reference sequence). As DNA, the CDR3 is TGTGCCAGCAGCTTAGCGTTAGGGGAGAGAAGTGAAAAACTGTTTTTT. Translation: CASSLALGERSEKLFF.

The chain combines TRBV7-2 with TRBJ2-7, with a weak D call TRBD1 (6 bases). The CDR3 covers 15 residues. Germline-derived CDR1 and CDR2 are SGHTA and FQGNSA. Trimming pared 5 bases from V and 7 bases from J, leaving 21 bases between. The CDR3 loop reads CASSPREGQSLEQYF. CDR3 DNA sequence: TGTGCCAGCAGCCCCCGGGAAGGACAGTCCTTGGAGCAGTACTTC.

The chain couples TRBV20-1 to TRBJ2-7; D not certain. The CDR3 has 11 residues. The germline V gene has CDR1 DFQATT and CDR2 SNEGSKA (reference sequence). Trimming removed 6 bases at V and 7 bases at J, with 13 bases between. The CDR3 reads CSAPVMYEQYF. The CDR3 nucleotides read TGCAGTGCCCCCGTTATGTATGAGCAGTACTTC.

This clonotype was seen more than once but under ten times. The rearrangement links TRBV24-1 to TRBJ2-1; no reliable D call. The CDR3 runs to 18 residues. The germline V gene has CDR1 KGHDR and CDR2 SFDVKD. V was trimmed by 3 bases and J by 8 bases, leaving 25 bases between them. Here the CDR3 reads CATSDPANRGPLRDEQFF. In nucleotides, the CDR3 is TGTGCCACCAGTGATCCGGCTAATCGCGGTCCCCTTAGGGATGAGCAGTTCTTC.

This clonotype has a handful of counts. The chain uses TRBV7-9 and TRBJ2-7, with D possibly being TRBD1 (6 bases). The CDR3 has 12 amino acids. V was pared by 2 bases and J by 6 bases, with 8 bases between. Germline V gene data show CDR1 as SEHNR and CDR2 as FQNEAQ (reference sequence). The CDR3 region is CASSLRGTEQYF. CDR3 DNA sequence: TGTGCCAGCAGCTTAAGGGGGACCGAGCAGTACTTC.

This clonotype was found once. V usage is TRBV6-5 and J usage is TRBJ2-7; 10 bases align to TRBD1. The V segment lost 0 bases and the J segment 1 base; nucleotides outside the gene matches: 0. Germline V gene sequence: CDR1 MNHEY, CDR2 SVGAGI. This CDR3 spans 15 amino acids. The CDR3 here is CASSYSGQGSYEQYF. DNA for the CDR3: TGTGCCAGCAGTTACTCGGGACAGGGGTCCTACGAGCAGTACTTC.

The V call is TRBV6-6, the J call TRBJ2-3; TRBD2 aligns across 12 bases. V shed 10 bases, J shed 4 bases, and the junction held 6 bases outside the gene matches. The CDR3 is made up of 14 amino acids. The germline gives CDR1 MNHNY, CDR2 SVGAGI (reference sequence). In DNA, the CDR3 is TGTGCCACCCGCGGACTAGCGGGACCAGATACGCAGTATTTT. This translates into CATRGLAGPDTQYF.

This sequence joins TRBV27 and TRBJ1-1; D gene ambiguous. Trimming cost V 3 bases and J 4 bases, with 15 bases left between them. There are 15 residues in the CDR3. Looked up from germline, CDR1 is MNHEY and CDR2 is SMNVEV (reference sequence). The CDR3 sequence is CASSFGTFEGTEAFF. In DNA form, the CDR3 reads TGTGCCAGCAGTTTTGGTACATTTGAAGGCACTGAAGCTTTCTTT.